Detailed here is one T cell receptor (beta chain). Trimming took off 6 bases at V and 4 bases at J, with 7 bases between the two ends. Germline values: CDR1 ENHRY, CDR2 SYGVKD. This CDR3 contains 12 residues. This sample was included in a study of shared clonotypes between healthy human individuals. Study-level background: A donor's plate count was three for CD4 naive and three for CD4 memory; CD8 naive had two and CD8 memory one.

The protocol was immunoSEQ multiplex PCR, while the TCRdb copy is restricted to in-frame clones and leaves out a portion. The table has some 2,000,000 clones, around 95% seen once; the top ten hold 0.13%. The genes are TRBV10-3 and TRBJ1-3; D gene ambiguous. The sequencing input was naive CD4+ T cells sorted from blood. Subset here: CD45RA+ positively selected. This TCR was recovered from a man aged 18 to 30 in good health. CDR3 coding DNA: TGTGCCATCAGCCCACAGGGAAACACCATATATTTT. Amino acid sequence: CAISPQGNTIYF.